The rows below give T cell receptor beta chains drawn from one sample of a study of regulatory T cells in long-lasting Graves disease. MiXCR was run by TCRdb on the multiplex PCR reads, yielding one entry per CDR3 protein. Of about 620,000 distinct CDR3 sequences in the sample, roughly 16% were seen once. The same specimen was also included in a second study, on T cells in Graves' hyperthyroidism and ophthalmopathy.

The sequencing used peripheral blood mononuclear cells (PBMCs), collected at new diagnosis, from a patient treated with antithyroid drugs. The receptors come from a woman aged 25 to 45 with Graves disease. The CDR3 runs from the conserved cysteine through the conserved F or W. Each record gives: J gene, V gene, D gene, CDR3 protein. D genes are given only for firm matches.

>TRBJ2-4|TRBV3-1|TRBD1
CASSLGQGRVKNIQYF
>TRBJ2-3|TRBV28|TRBD2
CVGSAGGSTDTQYF
>TRBJ2-3|TRBV6-1|-
CATEGGGTDTQYF
>TRBJ2-3|TRBV24-1|-
CATSDSTVRDTQYF
>TRBJ2-7|TRBV5-1|-
CASSLEPLGSGAPGEQYF
>TRBJ1-2|TRBV27|-
CASSLNRAGNYGYTF
>TRBJ2-4|TRBV6-1|-
CASRRGPNIQYF
>TRBJ2-3|TRBV20-1|TRBD2
CSARVASGRGTDTQYF
>TRBJ2-2|TRBV3-1|TRBD1
CASSQWGQGVAGELFF
>TRBJ2-5|TRBV20-1|TRBD1
CSAPTLGQGQETQYF
>TRBJ1-2|TRBV27|-
CASTSGGKGEGYGYTF
>TRBJ2-7|TRBV5-1|-
CASSFYPQGEQYF
>TRBJ2-1|TRBV12-3/TRBV12-4|TRBD1
CASSLDRGITFGIYNEQFF
>TRBJ2-1|TRBV3-1|-
CASSRVTRYEQFF
>TRBJ1-1|TRBV3-1|-
CASSQDGGLDAFF
>TRBJ1-1|TRBV5-1|TRBD1
CVSSLAGSGGNTEAFF
>TRBJ2-7|TRBV7-9|TRBD2
CASSPPGLDSEQYF
>TRBJ1-1|TRBV10-3|-
CAISDGRRNTEAFF
>TRBJ1-2|TRBV3-1|-
CASKVPGDGYTF
>TRBJ2-6|TRBV27|-
CASSYRVGSTGANVLTF
>TRBJ2-7|TRBV20-1|-
CSARLGEASIYEQYF
>TRBJ2-3|TRBV30|TRBD2
CAWQTSRTDTQYF
>TRBJ2-7|TRBV12-3/TRBV12-4|TRBD1
CASSRDRVASYEQYF
>TRBJ1-2|TRBV2|-
CASTPRSRYGYTF
>TRBJ1-2|TRBV6-1|-
CASSEQGWSHGYTF
>TRBJ1-1|TRBV6-1|-
CASSVGANTEAFF
>TRBJ1-2|TRBV19|TRBD1
CASTSDRGLRGYTF
>TRBJ2-7|TRBV12-3/TRBV12-4|-
CASSTGTVSYEQYF
>TRBJ1-4|TRBV28|-
CASSPGSRNEKLFF
>TRBJ2-5|TRBV3-1|-
CASKETGLKETQYF
>TRBJ2-1|TRBV28|TRBD1
CASRSGQDYNEQFF
>TRBJ2-1|TRBV20-1|-
CSARGQGFPNNEQFF
>TRBJ2-7|TRBV7-9|-
CASSPHEQYF
>TRBJ2-7|TRBV2|TRBD1
CASNLIRQGEQYF
>TRBJ1-2|TRBV7-2|-
CASSLDSGRPYGYTF
>TRBJ2-5|TRBV28|-
CASSSRPRRETQYF
>TRBJ2-1|TRBV5-4|-
CASSWDPYNEQFF
>TRBJ1-1|TRBV18|-
CASSPLADTEAFF
>TRBJ2-3|TRBV24-1|TRBD2
CATGPASGLDYTQYF
>TRBJ2-3|TRBV18|-
CASSPTGQGDTQYF
>TRBJ1-4|TRBV7-9|-
CASSYRRENEKLFF
>TRBJ2-1|TRBV7-2|TRBD2
CASSPQTSGRIDEQFF
>TRBJ2-1|TRBV12-3/TRBV12-4|TRBD2
CASSLREGLLEQFF
>TRBJ2-3|TRBV29-1|-
CSVERYESTDTQYF
>TRBJ1-1|TRBV11-2|-
CASSFRGEQNTEAFF
>TRBJ2-7|TRBV24-1|-
CATSQTGGTTEQYF
>TRBJ1-2|TRBV5-1|TRBD1
CASGTGTGIPYGYTF
>TRBJ1-4|TRBV28|-
CASTSVGATNEKLFF
>TRBJ2-7|TRBV18|TRBD1
CASSPLRTGEFGEQYF
>TRBJ1-6|TRBV20-1|-
CSARDRELRSPLHF
>TRBJ2-2|TRBV7-2|-
CASSLRASSGELFF
>TRBJ2-1|TRBV7-2|TRBD2
CASSLRRREEALYNEQFF